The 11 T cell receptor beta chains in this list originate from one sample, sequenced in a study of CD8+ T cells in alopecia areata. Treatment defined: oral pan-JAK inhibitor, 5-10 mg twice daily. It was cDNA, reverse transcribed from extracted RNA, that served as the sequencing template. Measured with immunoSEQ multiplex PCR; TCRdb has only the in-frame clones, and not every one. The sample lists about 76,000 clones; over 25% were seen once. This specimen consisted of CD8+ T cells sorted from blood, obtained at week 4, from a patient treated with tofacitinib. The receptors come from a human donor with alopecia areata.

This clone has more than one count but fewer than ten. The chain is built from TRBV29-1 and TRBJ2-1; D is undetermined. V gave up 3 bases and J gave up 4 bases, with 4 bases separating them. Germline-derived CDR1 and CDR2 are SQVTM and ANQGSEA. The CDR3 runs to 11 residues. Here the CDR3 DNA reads TGCAGCGTTGATCTGTACAATGAGCAGTTCTTC. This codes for CSVDLYNEQFF.

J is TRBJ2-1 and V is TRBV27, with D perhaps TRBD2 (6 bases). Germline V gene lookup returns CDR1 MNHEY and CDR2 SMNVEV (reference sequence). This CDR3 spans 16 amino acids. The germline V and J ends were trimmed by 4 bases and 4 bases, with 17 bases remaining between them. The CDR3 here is CASSSLPGSRYNEQFF. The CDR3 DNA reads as TGTGCCAGCAGTTCCCTTCCCGGGAGTCGATACAATGAGCAGTTCTTC.

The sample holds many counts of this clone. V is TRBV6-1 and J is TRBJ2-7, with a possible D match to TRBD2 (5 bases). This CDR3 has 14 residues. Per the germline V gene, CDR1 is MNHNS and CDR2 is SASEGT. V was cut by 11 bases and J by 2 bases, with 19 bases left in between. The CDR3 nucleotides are TGTGCCGCCGACCCTACTAGTCGCGCCTACGAGCAGTACTTC. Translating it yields CAADPTSRAYEQYF.

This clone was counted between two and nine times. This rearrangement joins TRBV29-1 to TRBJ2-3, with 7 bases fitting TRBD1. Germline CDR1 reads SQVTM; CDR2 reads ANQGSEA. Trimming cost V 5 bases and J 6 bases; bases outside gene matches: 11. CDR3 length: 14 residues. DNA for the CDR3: TGCAGCGTTCTAGGAGACAGGGAGTCTGATACGCAGTATTTT. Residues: CSVLGDRESDTQYF.

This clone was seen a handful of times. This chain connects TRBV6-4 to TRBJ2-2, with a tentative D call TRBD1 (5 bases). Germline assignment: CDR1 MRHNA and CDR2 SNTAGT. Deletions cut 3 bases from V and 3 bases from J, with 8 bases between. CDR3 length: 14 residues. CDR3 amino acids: CASSDGRDTGELFF. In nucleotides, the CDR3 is TGTGCCAGCAGTGATGGCAGGGACACCGGGGAGCTGTTTTTT.

DNA for the CDR3: TGTGCCTGGGAAGGCGTAGGGAGGTACGAGCAGTACTTC. It is translated as CAWEGVGRYEQYF. The chain is built from TRBV30 and TRBJ2-7; D possibly corresponds to TRBD2 (6 bases). Looked up from germline, CDR1 is GTSNPN and CDR2 is SVGIG (reference sequence). The CDR3 runs 13 residues. V was shortened by 5 bases and J by 4 bases, with 15 bases between the two germline ends.

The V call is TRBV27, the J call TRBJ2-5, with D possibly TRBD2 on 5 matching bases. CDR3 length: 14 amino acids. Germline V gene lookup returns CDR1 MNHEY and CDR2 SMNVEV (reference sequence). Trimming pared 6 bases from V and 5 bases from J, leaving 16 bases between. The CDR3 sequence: CASSWGAGVETQYF. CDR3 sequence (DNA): TGTGCCAGCAGCTGGGGTGCCGGGGTGGAGACCCAGTACTTC.

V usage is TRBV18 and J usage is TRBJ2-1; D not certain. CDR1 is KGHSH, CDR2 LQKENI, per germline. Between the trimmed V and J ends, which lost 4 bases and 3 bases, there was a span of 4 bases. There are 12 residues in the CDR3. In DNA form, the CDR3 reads TGTGCCAGCTCACTGAGCTACAATGAGCAGTTCTTC. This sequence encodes CASSLSYNEQFF.

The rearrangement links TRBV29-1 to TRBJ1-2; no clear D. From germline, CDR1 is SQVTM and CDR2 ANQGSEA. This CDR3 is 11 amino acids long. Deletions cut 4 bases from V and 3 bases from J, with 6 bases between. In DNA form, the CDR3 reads TGCAGCGTTGCACCCTACTATGGCTACACCTTC. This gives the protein CSVAPYYGYTF.

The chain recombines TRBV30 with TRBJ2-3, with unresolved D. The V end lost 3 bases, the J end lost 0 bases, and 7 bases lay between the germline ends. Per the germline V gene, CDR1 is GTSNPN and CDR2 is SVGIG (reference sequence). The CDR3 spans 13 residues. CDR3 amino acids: CAWSTLSTDTQYF. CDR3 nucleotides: TGTGCCTGGAGCACACTCAGCACAGATACGCAGTATTTT.

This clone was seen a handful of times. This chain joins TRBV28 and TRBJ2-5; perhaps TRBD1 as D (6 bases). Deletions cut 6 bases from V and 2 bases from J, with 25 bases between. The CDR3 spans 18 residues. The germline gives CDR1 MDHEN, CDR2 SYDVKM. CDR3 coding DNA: TGTGCCAGCAGCATAGAGGAACAGGGTGGGATACTACAAGAGACCCAGTACTTC. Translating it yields CASSIEEQGGILQETQYF.